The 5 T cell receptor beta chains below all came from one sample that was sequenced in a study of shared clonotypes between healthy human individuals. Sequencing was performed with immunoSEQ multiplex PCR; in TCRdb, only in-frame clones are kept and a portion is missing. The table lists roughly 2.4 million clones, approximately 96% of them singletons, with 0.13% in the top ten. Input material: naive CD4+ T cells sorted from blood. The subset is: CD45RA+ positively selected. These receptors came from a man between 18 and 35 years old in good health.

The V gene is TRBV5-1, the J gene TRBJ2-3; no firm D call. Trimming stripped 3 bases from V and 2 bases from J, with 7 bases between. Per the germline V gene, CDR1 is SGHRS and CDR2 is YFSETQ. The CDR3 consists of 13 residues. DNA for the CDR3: TGCGCCAGCAGCTCACAACCCACAGATACGCAGTATTTT. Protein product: CASSSQPTDTQYF. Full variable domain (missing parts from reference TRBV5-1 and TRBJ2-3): KAGVTQTPRYLIKTRGQQVTLSCSPISGHRSVSWYQQTPGQGLQFLFEYFSETQRNKGNFPGRFSGRQFSNSRSEMNVSTLELGDSALYLCASSSQPTDTQYFGPGTRLTVL.

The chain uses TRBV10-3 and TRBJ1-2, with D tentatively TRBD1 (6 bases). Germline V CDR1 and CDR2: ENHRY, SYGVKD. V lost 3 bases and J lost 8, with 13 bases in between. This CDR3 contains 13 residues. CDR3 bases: TGTGCCATCAGTGAAGGCAGGGGAGGCGGCTACACCTTC. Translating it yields CAISEGRGGGYTF.

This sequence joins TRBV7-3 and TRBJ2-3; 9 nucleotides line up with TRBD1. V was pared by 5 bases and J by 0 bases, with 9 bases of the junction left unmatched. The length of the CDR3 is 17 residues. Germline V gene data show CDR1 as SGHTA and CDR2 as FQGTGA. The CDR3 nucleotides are TGTGCCAGCAGCACTAACAGGGGGCTCTCTAGCACAGATACGCAGTATTTT. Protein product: CASSTNRGLSSTDTQYF.

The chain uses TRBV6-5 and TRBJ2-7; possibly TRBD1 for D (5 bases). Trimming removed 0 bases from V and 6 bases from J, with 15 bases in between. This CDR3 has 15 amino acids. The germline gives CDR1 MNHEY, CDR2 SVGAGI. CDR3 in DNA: TGTGCCAGCAGTTACTCGAGTGCAGGGCGGCCCGAGCAGTACTTC. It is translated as CASSYSSAGRPEQYF.

DNA of the CDR3: TGTGCCAGCAGTAACTCAGGGGGCGCGAGTTCTGGTTCACCCCTCCACTTT. This gives the protein CASSNSGGASSGSPLHF. The chain is built from TRBV27 and TRBJ1-6, with TRBD1 identical over 8 bases. This CDR3 has 17 amino acids. Germline CDR1 reads MNHEY; CDR2 reads SMNVEV (reference sequence). V trimming: 5 bases; J trimming: 9 bases; junction bases outside the gene matches: 15.